A single sample is the source of the 20 T cell receptor beta chains below, sequenced in a study of cytomegalovirus exposure and HLA in healthy donors. The method was immunoSEQ multiplex PCR; TCRdb's version includes in-frame clones alone and lacks a portion of them. The sample lists over 200,000 clones, roughly 85% occurring once. The sequenced sample was PBMCs. The receptor set was obtained from a woman between 18 and 29 years old in good health and CMV-seronegative.

The V call is TRBV27, the J call TRBJ2-6; tentatively, D is TRBD1 (6 bases). V lost 0 bases to trimming and J lost 0 bases, with 15 bases between them. Germline V gene sequence: CDR1 MNHEY, CDR2 SMNVEV (reference sequence). This CDR3 comprises 19 residues. CDR3 sequence reads: CASSLSRDTWVSGANVLTF. CDR3 in DNA: TGTGCCAGCAGTTTATCACGGGACACCTGGGTCTCTGGGGCCAACGTCCTGACTTTC.

The sample holds a few counts of this clone. The genes are TRBV9 and TRBJ1-1; D is ambiguous. Trimming left V 3 bases short and J 6 bases short, with 15 bases between. Per germline, CDR1 SGDLS and CDR2 YYNGEE. This CDR3 region has 14 residues. The CDR3 DNA reads as TGTGCCAGCAGCGGCCGGGCCGAAGGCGCTGAAGCTTTCTTT. It encodes CASSGRAEGAEAFF.

The rearrangement uses TRBV5-1 and TRBJ1-1; D is perhaps TRBD1 (5 bases). The V end lost 4 bases, the J end lost 6 bases, and 13 bases lay between the germline ends. CDR3 size: 13 residues. CDR1 and CDR2 (germline): SGHRS, YFSETQ. CDR3 coding DNA: TGCGCCAGCAGCATACAGGTTGGGGCTGAAGCTTTCTTT. This sequence encodes CASSIQVGAEAFF.

The chain employs TRBV2 and TRBJ1-4; maybe TRBD1 (6 bases). This CDR3 comprises 17 residues. Germline CDR1 reads SNHLY; CDR2 reads FYNNEI. The V end lost 8 bases, the J end lost 2 bases, and 21 bases lay between the germline ends. The DNA of the CDR3 is TGTGCCAGCGGTGGGTCGTACAGGGATCCGACTAATGAAAAACTGTTTTTT. Protein product: CASGGSYRDPTNEKLFF.

The rearrangement joins TRBV2 to TRBJ2-6; maybe TRBD2 (5 bases). V lost 7 bases, J lost 0 bases, and 19 bases lay in between. In germline, CDR1 is SNHLY, CDR2 FYNNEI. The CDR3 consists of 18 residues. This CDR3 is CASTYGSGSLSGANVLTF. Here the CDR3 DNA reads TGTGCCAGCACCTACGGGTCGGGGTCGCTCTCTGGGGCCAACGTCCTGACTTTC.

The chain recombines TRBV29-1 with TRBJ2-3; 12 bases line up with TRBD1. This CDR3 is 16 amino acids long. The V gene end was trimmed by 7 bases and the J gene end by 5 bases; junction bases not matched to a gene: 13. CDR1 is SQVTM and CDR2 is ANQGSEA in the germline V gene. CDR3 in DNA: TGCAGCGGAACAACCGGGACAGGGGGCTTCGGAGATACGCAGTATTTT. Translating it yields CSGTTGTGGFGDTQYF.

The chain uses TRBV5-1 and TRBJ2-2; D is perhaps TRBD1 (5 bases). Germline V lookup: CDR1 SGHRS, CDR2 YFSETQ. V lost 5 bases to trimming and J lost 4 bases, with 12 bases between them. This CDR3 is built from 14 residues. As DNA, the CDR3 is TGCGCCAGCAGGGAAGGGGCCTCCACCGGGGAGCTGTTTTTT. Translating gives CASREGASTGELFF.

The genes are TRBV27 and TRBJ2-2; tentatively, D is TRBD2 (5 bases). CDR1 is MNHEY, CDR2 SMNVEV, per germline (reference sequence). The CDR3 is 18 amino acids. V was pared by 2 bases and J by 5 bases, with 21 bases between. This CDR3 reads CASSLEAPGRRETGELFF. CDR3 DNA sequence: TGTGCCAGCAGTTTAGAGGCCCCGGGGAGACGGGAAACCGGGGAGCTGTTTTTT.

The chain carries TRBV29-1 and TRBJ2-7; 7 bases align to TRBD1. The length of the CDR3 is 13 residues. Germline trimming cut 4 bases from V and 4 bases from J; bases unmatched to any gene: 7. The germline V gene encodes CDR1 SQVTM and CDR2 ANQGSEA. The CDR3 bases are TGCAGCGTTGCGGCAGGGGGAAGGTACGAGCAGTACTTC. Protein sequence: CSVAAGGRYEQYF.

The rearrangement joins TRBV5-5 to TRBJ1-2; D not resolved. CDR3 length: 13 residues. V lost 4 bases and J 8 bases, leaving 15 bases between the germline ends. Germline loops: CDR1 SGHKS, CDR2 YYEKEE (reference sequence). Written as DNA, the CDR3 is TGTGCCAGCAGCCGACCTGAGGCGCCCGGCTACACCTTC. It specifies CASSRPEAPGYTF.

This clone was recorded once. This sequence joins TRBV5-4 and TRBJ1-6, with D tentatively TRBD1 (6 bases). Germline V CDR1 and CDR2: SGHNT, YYREEE (reference sequence). V was pared by 4 bases and J by 6 bases, with 17 bases between. The CDR3 consists of 16 residues. DNA for the CDR3: TGTGCCAGCAGCCTCCTCAGGGGAGAAGGTAATTCACCCCTCCACTTT. Encoded protein: CASSLLRGEGNSPLHF. Combining the CDR3 with reference TRBV5-4 and TRBJ1-6 gives the whole variable domain ETGVTQSPTHLIKTRGQQVTLRCSSQSGHNTVSWYQQALGQGPQFIFQYYREEENGRGNFPPRFSGLQFPNYSSELNVNALELDDSALYLCASSLLRGEGNSPLHFGNGTRLTVT.

This clone was observed a single time. The gene calls are TRBV1 and TRBJ2-1; the DNA was not used to check the table's D call, TRBD2. TRBV1 is assigned pseudogene status. CDR3 size: 15 residues. CDR3 bases: TGCACCAGCAGCCACCTTACACCGGGAGCTAATGAGCAGTTCTTC. It encodes CTSSHLTPGANEQFF.

The chain employs TRBV15 and TRBJ2-1; D not certain. Germline loops: CDR1 LNHNV, CDR2 YYDKDF (reference sequence). CDR3 length: 13 residues. V lost 1 base to trimming and J lost 9 bases, with 10 bases between them. The CDR3 protein is CATSRGSYGEQFF. The CDR3 bases are TGTGCCACCAGCAGAGGTTCATATGGTGAGCAGTTCTTC.

The gene calls are TRBV27 and TRBJ2-2; no clear D. The CDR3 runs to 13 residues. Germline-derived CDR1 and CDR2 are MNHEY and SMNVEV (reference sequence). V was clipped by 3 bases and J by 6 bases, with 8 bases between them. The CDR3 loop reads CASSFGLAGELFF. CDR3 in DNA: TGTGCCAGCAGTTTTGGTTTGGCCGGGGAGCTGTTTTTT.

This chain uses TRBV1 with TRBJ2-2; the D segment call TRBD2 is taken from the table without a DNA check. TRBV1 is labeled a pseudogene. The CDR3 is 15 amino acids. The CDR3 sequence is CTSSQVAENIGELFF. The CDR3 nucleotides are TGCACCAGCAGCCAAGTAGCGGAGAACATCGGGGAGCTGTTTTTT.

This chain links TRBV19 with TRBJ2-1; D is perhaps TRBD2 (5 bases). The CDR3 is made up of 15 amino acids. Germline values: CDR1 LNHDA, CDR2 SQIVND (reference sequence). The V and J ends lost 3 bases and 6 bases respectively, with 15 bases between them. The CDR3 nucleotides are TGTGCCAGTAGTATCGACCGAGGGCCTTTCAATGAGCAGTTCTTC. This gives the protein CASSIDRGPFNEQFF.

The chain is built from TRBV4-1 and TRBJ1-3; maybe TRBD1 (5 bases). The germline V gene has CDR1 MGHRA and CDR2 YSYEKL. The CDR3 loop spans 16 amino acids. V shed 0 bases and J shed 0 bases, with 9 bases lying between them. The CDR3 spells CASSQDWGISGNTIYF. The CDR3 DNA sequence: TGCGCCAGCAGCCAAGACTGGGGGATCTCTGGAAACACCATATATTTT.

V and J are TRBV29-1 and TRBJ2-4; 7 bases line up with TRBD1. The germline gives CDR1 SQVTM, CDR2 ANQGSEA. With V trimmed by 4 bases and J by 6 bases, 6 bases remained unmatched. The CDR3 runs 13 residues. The CDR3: CSVGPGQSNIQYF. DNA for the CDR3: TGCAGCGTTGGACCGGGACAGTCAAACATTCAGTACTTC. The variable domain in full, with the rest retrieved from reference TRBV29-1 and TRBJ2-4, is SAVISQKPSRDICQRGTSLTIQCQVDSQVTMMFWYRQQPGQSLTLIATANQGSEATYESGFVIDKFPISRPNLTFSTLTVSNMSPEDSSIYLCSVGPGQSNIQYFGAGTRLSVL.

The chain has TRBV10-3 and TRBJ1-2; tentative D call: TRBD1 (6 bases). Germline CDR1 and CDR2: ENHRY and SYGVKD. V lost 8 bases to trimming and J lost 7 bases, with 17 bases between them. This CDR3 is built from 13 residues. In DNA form, the CDR3 reads TGTGCCATCTCGTATGGGGGCGACGGTGGCTACACCTTC. Translation: CAISYGGDGGYTF.

This chain joins TRBV25-1 and TRBJ1-6, with D uncertain. V was shortened by 2 bases and J by 7 bases, with 12 bases between the two germline ends. This CDR3 is 15 amino acids long. Germline CDR1 and CDR2: MGHDK and SYGVNS. The CDR3 is CASSEVRDPNSPLHF. The CDR3 nucleotides read TGTGCCAGCAGTGAAGTTAGGGATCCGAATTCACCCCTCCACTTT.